A selection of T cell receptor beta chains follows, all from one sample in a study of blood T cell repertoires in COVID-19. Clones were read by immunoSEQ multiplex PCR, and TCRdb kept only the in-frame ones, dropping some. Here the sample spans more than 200,000 clones, roughly 87% being singletons. Sequencing was performed on peripheral blood. These receptors all stem from a human donor in a cohort sampled during active COVID-19. Both conserved end residues are part of each CDR3.

TRBV19 | CASSISGQARKWFF
TRBV7-9 | CASSLQGNYGYTF
TRBV9 | CASSSSIAGENEQYF
TRBV18 | CASSPSGEHQPQHF
TRBV6-5 | CASRTGTVAYEQYF
TRBV9 | CASSGGGAMDEQFF
TRBV27 | CATAEGFLDQPQHF
TRBV5-6 | CASSSRGSSGNTIYF
TRBV19 | CASSIRPGAEAFF
TRBV5-1 | CASSLGDSHYEQYF